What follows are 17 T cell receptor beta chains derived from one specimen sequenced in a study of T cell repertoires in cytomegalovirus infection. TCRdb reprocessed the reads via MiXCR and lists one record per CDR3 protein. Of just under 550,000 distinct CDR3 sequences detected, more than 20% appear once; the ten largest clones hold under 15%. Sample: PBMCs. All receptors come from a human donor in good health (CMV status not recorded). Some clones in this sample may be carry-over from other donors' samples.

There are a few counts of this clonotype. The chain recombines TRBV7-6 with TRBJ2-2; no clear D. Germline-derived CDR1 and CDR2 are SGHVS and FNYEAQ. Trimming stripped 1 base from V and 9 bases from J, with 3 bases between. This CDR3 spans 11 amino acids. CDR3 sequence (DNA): TGTGCCAGCAGCTTAGAGTGGGAGCTGTTTTTT. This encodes CASSLEWELFF.

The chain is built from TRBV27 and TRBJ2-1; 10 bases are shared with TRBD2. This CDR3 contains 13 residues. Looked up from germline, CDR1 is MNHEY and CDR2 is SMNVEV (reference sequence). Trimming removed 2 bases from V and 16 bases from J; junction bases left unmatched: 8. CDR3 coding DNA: TGTGCCAGCAGTTTACGCCTAGCGGGAGAGTCCTTCTTC. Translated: CASSLRLAGESFF.

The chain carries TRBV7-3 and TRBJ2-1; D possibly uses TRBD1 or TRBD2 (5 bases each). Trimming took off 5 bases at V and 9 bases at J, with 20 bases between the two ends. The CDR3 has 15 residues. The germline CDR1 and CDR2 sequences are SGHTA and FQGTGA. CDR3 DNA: TGTGCCAGCAGCCCCCATCGGGGCCGAGGGGTTGAGCAGTTCTTC. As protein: CASSPHRGRGVEQFF.

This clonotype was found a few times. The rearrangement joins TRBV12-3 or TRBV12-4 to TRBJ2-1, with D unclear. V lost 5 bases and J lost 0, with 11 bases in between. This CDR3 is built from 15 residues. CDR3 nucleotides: TGTGCCAGCAGTCCGATTAGTGTCTCCTACAATGAGCAGTTCTTC. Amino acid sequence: CASSPISVSYNEQFF.

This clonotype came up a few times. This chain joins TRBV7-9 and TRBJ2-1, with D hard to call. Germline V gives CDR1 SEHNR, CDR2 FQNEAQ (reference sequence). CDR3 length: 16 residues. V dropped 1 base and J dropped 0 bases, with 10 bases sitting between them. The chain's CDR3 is CASSLVIQDSYNEQFF. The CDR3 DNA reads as TGTGCCAGCAGCTTAGTCATCCAGGACTCCTACAATGAGCAGTTCTTC.

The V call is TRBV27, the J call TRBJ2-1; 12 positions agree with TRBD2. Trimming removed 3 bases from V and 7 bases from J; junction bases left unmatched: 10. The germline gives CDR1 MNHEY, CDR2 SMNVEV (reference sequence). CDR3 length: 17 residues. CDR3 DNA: TGTGCCAGCAGTTTCGCACTAACTAGCGGGAGGCTGAATGAGCAGTTCTTC. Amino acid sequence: CASSFALTSGRLNEQFF.

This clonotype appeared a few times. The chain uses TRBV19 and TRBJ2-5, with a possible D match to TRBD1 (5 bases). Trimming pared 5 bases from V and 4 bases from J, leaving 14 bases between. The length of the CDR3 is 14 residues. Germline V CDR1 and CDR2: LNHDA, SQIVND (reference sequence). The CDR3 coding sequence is TGTGCCAGTAGTGGCGGCAGGGTGACAGAGACCCAGTACTTC. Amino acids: CASSGGRVTETQYF. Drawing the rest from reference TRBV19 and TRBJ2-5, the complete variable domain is DGGITQSPKYLFRKEGQNVTLSCEQNLNHDAMYWYRQDPGQGLRLIYYSQIVNDFQKGDIAEGYSVSREKKESFPLTVTSAQKNPTAFYLCASSGGRVTETQYFGPGTRLLVL.

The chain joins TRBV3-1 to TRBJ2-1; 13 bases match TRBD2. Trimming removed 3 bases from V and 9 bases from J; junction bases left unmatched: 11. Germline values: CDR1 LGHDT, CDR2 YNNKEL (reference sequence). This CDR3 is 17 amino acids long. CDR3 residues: CASSHTGGTSGTIEQFF. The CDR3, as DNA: TGTGCCAGCAGCCACACCGGGGGGACTAGCGGGACGATTGAGCAGTTCTTC.

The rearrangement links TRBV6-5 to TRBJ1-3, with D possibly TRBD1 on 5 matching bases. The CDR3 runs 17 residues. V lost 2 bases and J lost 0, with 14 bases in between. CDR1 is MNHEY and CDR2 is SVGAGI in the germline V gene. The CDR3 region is CASSYGAGSVSGNTIYF. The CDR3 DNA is TGTGCCAGCAGTTACGGGGCTGGCAGCGTCTCTGGAAACACCATATATTTT.

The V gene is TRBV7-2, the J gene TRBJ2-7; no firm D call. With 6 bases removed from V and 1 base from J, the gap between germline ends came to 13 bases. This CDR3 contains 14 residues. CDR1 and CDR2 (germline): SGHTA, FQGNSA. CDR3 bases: TGTGCCAGCAGTCGGAGTCAGCTTTCCTACGAGCAGTACGTC. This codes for CASSRSQLSYEQYV.

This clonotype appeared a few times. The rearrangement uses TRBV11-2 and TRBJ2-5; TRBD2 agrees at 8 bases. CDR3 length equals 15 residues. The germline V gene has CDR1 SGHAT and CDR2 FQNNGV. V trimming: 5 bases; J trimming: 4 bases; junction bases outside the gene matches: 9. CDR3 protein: CASSPGAGDRETQYF. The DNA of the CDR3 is TGTGCCAGCAGCCCCGGAGCGGGAGATCGAGAGACCCAGTACTTC. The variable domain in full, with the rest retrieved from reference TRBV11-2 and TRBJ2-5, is EAGVAQSPRYKIIEKRQSVAFWCNPISGHATLYWYQQILGQGPKLLIQFQNNGVVDDSQLPKDRFSAERLKGVDSTLKIQPAKLEDSAVYLCASSPGAGDRETQYFGPGTRLLVL.

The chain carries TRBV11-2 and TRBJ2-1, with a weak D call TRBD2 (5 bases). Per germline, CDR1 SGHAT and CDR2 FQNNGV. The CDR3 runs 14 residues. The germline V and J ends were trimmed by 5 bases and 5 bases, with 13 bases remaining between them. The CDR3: CASSKGLDHNEQFF. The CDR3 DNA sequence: TGTGCCAGCAGCAAAGGACTGGATCACAATGAGCAGTTCTTC.

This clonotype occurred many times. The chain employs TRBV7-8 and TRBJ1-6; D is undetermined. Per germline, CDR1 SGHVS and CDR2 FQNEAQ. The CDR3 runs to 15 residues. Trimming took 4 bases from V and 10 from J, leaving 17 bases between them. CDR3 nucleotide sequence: TGTGCCAGCAGCTCCTGGGAGGAGAAGGAATCACCCCTCCACTTT. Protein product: CASSSWEEKESPLHF. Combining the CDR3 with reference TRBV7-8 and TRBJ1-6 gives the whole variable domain GAGVSQSPRYKVAKRGQDVALRCDPISGHVSLFWYQQALGQGPEFLTYFQNEAQLDKSGLPSDRFFAERPEGSVSTLKIQRTQQEDSAVYLCASSSWEEKESPLHFGNGTRLTVT.

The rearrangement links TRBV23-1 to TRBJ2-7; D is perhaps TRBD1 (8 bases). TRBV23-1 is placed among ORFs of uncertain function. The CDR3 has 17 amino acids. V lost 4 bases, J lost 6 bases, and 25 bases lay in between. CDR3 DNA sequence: TGCGCCAGCAGTCTACACAGGGGGGGCCAGCATCCAGCCGAGCAGTACGTC. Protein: CASSLHRGGQHPAEQYV.

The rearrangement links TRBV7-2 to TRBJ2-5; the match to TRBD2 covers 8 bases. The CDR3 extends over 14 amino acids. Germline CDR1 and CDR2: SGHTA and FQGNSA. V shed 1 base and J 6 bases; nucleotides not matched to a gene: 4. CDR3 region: CASSLVGGAKTQYF. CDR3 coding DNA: TGTGCCAGCAGCTTAGTCGGGGGGGCTAAGACCCAGTACTTC.

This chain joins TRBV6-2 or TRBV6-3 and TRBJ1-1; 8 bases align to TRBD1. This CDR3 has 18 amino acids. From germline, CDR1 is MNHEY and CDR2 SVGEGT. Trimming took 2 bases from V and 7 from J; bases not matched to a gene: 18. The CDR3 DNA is TGTGCCAGCAGTTACGCCTCTAGTCCCCAGGGGGCTAAGTTTGAAGCTTTCTTT. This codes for CASSYASSPQGAKFEAFF.

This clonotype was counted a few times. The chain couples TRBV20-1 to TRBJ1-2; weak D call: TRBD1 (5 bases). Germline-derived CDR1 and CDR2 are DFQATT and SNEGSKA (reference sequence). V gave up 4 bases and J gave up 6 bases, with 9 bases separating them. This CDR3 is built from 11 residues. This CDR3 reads CSAIRVDGYTF. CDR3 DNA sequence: TGCAGTGCTATCAGGGTGGATGGCTACACCTTC.